One sample yielded the 11 T cell receptor beta chains listed below, sequenced in a study of T-cell reconstitution after alpha-beta-depleted transplantation in children. Unique molecular identifiers were incorporated during preparation of the TCRbeta library. TCRdb reanalysed the PCR reads using MiXCR and keeps one entry per CDR3 protein. The profile shows 120,000 or so distinct CDR3 sequences, under 30% of them singletons. The specimen was PBMCs, mostly from graft donor cells, collected 180 days after TCRalphabeta/CD19-depleted stem cell transplant. The receptors originated from a male patient aged 2-15 years who had a stem cell transplant for chronic granulomatous disease, so the T cells may come from the graft donor.

At least ten counts were recorded for this clonotype. The chain carries TRBV20-1 and TRBJ1-5, with a tentative D call TRBD1 (6 bases). The CDR3 consists of 14 residues. The V gene's germline CDR1 is DFQATT and CDR2 SNEGSKA (reference sequence). CDR3 amino acids: CSGRGADGNQPQHF. The CDR3 DNA reads as TGCTCCGGGCGGGGGGCGGATGGCAATCAGCCCCAGCATTTT.

V and J are TRBV6-2 or TRBV6-3 and TRBJ1-1, with 9 bases lining up with TRBD1. The CDR3 consists of 16 residues. Germline lookup yields CDR1 MNHEY and CDR2 SVGEGT. The V and J ends lost 8 bases and 1 base, in that order; junction bases with no gene match: 11. CDR3 nucleotides: TGTGCCAGCTCTAGGCCACCGGGACAGGGGAACACTGAAGCTTTCTTT. Residues: CASSRPPGQGNTEAFF.

The V gene is TRBV16, the J gene TRBJ2-7, with 9 bases aligning to TRBD2. V was pared by 4 bases and J by 0 bases, with 1 base of the junction left unmatched. This CDR3 region has 14 residues. Germline CDR1 and CDR2: KGHSY and FQNENV. The CDR3 DNA is TGTGCCAGCAGCCGACTAGCGGTCTCCTACGAGCAGTACTTC. This codes for CASSRLAVSYEQYF.

This clonotype was seen repeatedly, ten times or more. The chain uses TRBV3-1 and TRBJ2-7; D might be TRBD2 (5 bases). Germline V gives CDR1 LGHDT, CDR2 YNNKEL (reference sequence). This CDR3 comprises 13 residues. Between the trimmed V and J ends, which lost 5 bases and 4 bases, there was a span of 12 bases. As DNA, the CDR3 is TGTGCCAGCAGCTTTCGGGATGGATACGAGCAGTACTTC. Its protein product is CASSFRDGYEQYF.

On this clonotype: A junction end diverges from the germline sequence, so it may reflect a read error. The rearrangement joins TRBV19 to TRBJ1-1; D call uncertain. This CDR3 comprises 13 residues. Germline-derived CDR1 and CDR2 are LNHDA and SQIVND (reference sequence). CDR3 DNA: TGTGCCAGTAGTCTAAGGAGTAGTACTGAAGCTTTCTTC. Translating gives CASSLRSSTEAFF.

The CDR3 coding sequence is TGTGCCAGCAGCTTGGCCTGGACTAGCGGGCCCAGCACAGATACGCAGTATTTT. Translated: CASSLAWTSGPSTDTQYF. This chain uses TRBV7-8 with TRBJ2-3; 11 bases align to TRBD2. J gave up 0 bases and V 3 bases, and 8 bases lay outside the gene matches. The CDR3 length is 18 residues. Germline V lookup: CDR1 SGHVS, CDR2 FQNEAQ.

The chain has TRBV11-1 and TRBJ2-5; the D is unclear. V was pared by 2 bases and J by 5 bases, with 9 bases between. The germline V gene has CDR1 SGHAT and CDR2 FQDESV (reference sequence). The CDR3 is 13 amino acids. CDR3 amino acids: CASSLSRPETQYF. For the CDR3, the DNA is TGTGCCAGCAGCTTAAGTAGACCCGAGACCCAGTACTTC.

This clonotype was seen repeatedly, ten times or more. The rearrangement links TRBV20-1 to TRBJ1-1, with a weak D call TRBD1 (5 bases). The germline CDR1 and CDR2 sequences are DFQATT and SNEGSKA (reference sequence). Trimming took 0 bases from V and 6 from J, leaving 17 bases between them. This CDR3 region has 15 residues. This chain's CDR3 is CSARDPAGTKAEAFF. As DNA, the CDR3 is TGCAGTGCTAGAGATCCGGCAGGGACTAAGGCTGAAGCTTTCTTT.

The sample holds many counts of this clonotype. The rearrangement uses TRBV12-3 or TRBV12-4 and TRBJ2-7; tentative D call: TRBD1 (6 bases). There are 14 residues in the CDR3. The V end lost 6 bases, the J end lost 6 bases, and 18 bases lay between the germline ends. The CDR3 is CASRRDTLMGEQYF. DNA for the CDR3: TGTGCCAGCAGACGGGACACCCTCATGGGCGAGCAGTACTTC.

This clonotype was counted a few times. The chain carries TRBV12-3 or TRBV12-4 and TRBJ2-1; 9 nucleotides align to TRBD2. This CDR3 has 15 amino acids. The junction had 5 bases not matched to a gene; V was cut back by 6 bases and J by 2 bases. The CDR3 sequence: CASRQTSGTYNEQFF. The CDR3 coding sequence is TGTGCCAGCAGGCAGACTAGCGGAACCTACAATGAGCAGTTCTTC.

This clonotype qualifies as medium-sized (0.01 to 0.1%). The chain uses TRBV20-1 and TRBJ2-1, with TRBD1 matching over 7 bases. The germline V gene has CDR1 DFQATT and CDR2 SNEGSKA (reference sequence). The CDR3 is 14 residues long. Trimming at V came to 6 bases and at J to 2 bases, leaving 7 bases not matched to a gene. Here the CDR3 reads CSAEPGQTYNEQFF. DNA of the CDR3: TGCAGTGCGGAACCGGGACAGACCTACAATGAGCAGTTCTTC.